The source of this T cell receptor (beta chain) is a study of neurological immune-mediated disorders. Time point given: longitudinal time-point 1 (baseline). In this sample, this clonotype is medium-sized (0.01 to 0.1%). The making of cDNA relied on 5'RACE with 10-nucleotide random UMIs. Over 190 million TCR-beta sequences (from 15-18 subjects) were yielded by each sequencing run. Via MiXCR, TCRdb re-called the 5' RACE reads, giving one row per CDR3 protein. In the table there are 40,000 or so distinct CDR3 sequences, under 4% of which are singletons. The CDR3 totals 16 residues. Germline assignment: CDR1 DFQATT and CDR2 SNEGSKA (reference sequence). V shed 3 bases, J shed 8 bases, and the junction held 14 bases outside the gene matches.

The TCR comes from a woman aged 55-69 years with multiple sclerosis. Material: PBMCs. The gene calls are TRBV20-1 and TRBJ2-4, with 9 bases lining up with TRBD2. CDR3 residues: CSASTTSGFPGDIQYF. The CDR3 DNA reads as TGCAGTGCTAGTACGACTAGCGGTTTTCCCGGGGACATTCAGTACTTC.